This record looks at one T cell receptor beta chain sequence and its context. The data were obtained in a study of blood T cells in healthy people across ages. Primers used in a second PCR of roughly 6 to 11 cycles were a sample-barcoded 5' primer and a J-beta primer mix. TCRdb ran MiXCR on the 5' RACE reads and lists one entry per CDR3 protein. The sample contains over 950,000 distinct CDR3 sequences, roughly two fifths of which appear only once. V was clipped by 5 bases and J by 2 bases; unmatched bases: 3. In germline, CDR1 is SGHTA, CDR2 FQGNSA. The CDR3 sequence is 14 residues long. This sequence joins TRBV7-2 and TRBJ2-7, with 10 positions matching TRBD1. The sequence was obtained from a man younger than 35 in good health. Specimen: blood. The CDR3 spells CASSQTGGPYEQYF. Written as DNA, the CDR3 is TGTGCCAGCAGCCAGACAGGGGGCCCCTACGAGCAGTACTTC.